Listed below are T cell receptor beta chains from one sample, sequenced in a study of blood T cell repertoires in COVID-19. Profiling relied on immunoSEQ multiplex PCR, and the TCRdb table lists in-frame clones only, not all of them. In the table there are approximately 180,000 clones, about 90% of which are singletons. Sequencing used peripheral blood. The receptors were gathered from a man aged 55-75 years with active or convalescent COVID-19. Each CDR3 is given with its conserved first and last residue. The D gene is left open where the match is weak.

V,J,D,CDR3,DNA
TRBV6-1,TRBJ1-4,TRBD1,CASSEGGTVSEKLFF,TGTGCCAGCAGTGAAGGGGGGACAGTCAGTGAAAAACTGTTTTTT
TRBV5-1,TRBJ2-5,TRBD2,CASSLEGRGETQYF,TGCGCCAGCAGCTTGGAGGGGAGGGGAGAGACCCAGTACTTC
TRBV7-2,TRBJ2-3,TRBD2,CASSPYTSGGTDTQYF,TGTGCCAGCAGCCCTTATACTAGCGGGGGCACAGATACGCAGTATTTT
TRBV5-1,TRBJ1-2,.,CASRGVLNYGYTF,TGCGCCAGCCGGGGGGTACTCAACTATGGCTACACCTTC
TRBV11-3,TRBJ2-1,TRBD2,CASSFLGGINNEQFF,TGTGCCAGCAGCTTTCTGGGGGGGATTAACAATGAGCAGTTCTTC
TRBV6-2/TRBV6-3,TRBJ2-1,TRBD2,CASSHPGLGYNEQFF,TGTGCCAGCAGTCACCCGGGACTAGGGTACAATGAGCAGTTCTTC
TRBV6-5,TRBJ2-3,TRBD2,CASSYASGYTDTQYF,TGTGCCAGCAGTTACGCTAGCGGTTACACAGATACGCAGTATTTT
TRBV3-1/TRBV3-2,TRBJ1-3,TRBD1,CASSQAPGQGSGNTIYF,TGTGCCAGCAGCCAAGCCCCCGGACAGGGCTCTGGAAACACCATATATTTT
TRBV4-2,TRBJ1-3,.,CASSQEALGSGHVEGNTIYF,TGTGCCAGCAGCCAAGAAGCGCTGGGATCGGGACACGTAGAGGGAAACACCATATATTTT
TRBV29-1,TRBJ2-3,.,CSVEGYSTDTQYF,TGCAGCGTTGAAGGTTATAGCACAGATACGCAGTATTTT
TRBV11-2,TRBJ2-1,TRBD1,CASSLTGTGANNEQFF,TGTGCCAGCAGCTTAACTGGGACAGGAGCTAACAATGAGCAGTTCTTC